The 9 T cell receptor beta chains listed next were all sequenced from one sample in a study of T cells in localized non-small cell lung cancer. Clones were sequenced by immunoSEQ multiplex PCR, and TCRdb holds only the in-frame ones, with some missing. The table records fewer than 35,000 clones, 70% to 90% of them present only once. The sample consisted of peripheral blood, taken before any cancer treatment. Receptors originate from a male donor aged 60 or over with stage III lung adenocarcinoma.

The chain joins TRBV6-5 to TRBJ2-7, with a weak D call TRBD1 (6 bases). Germline CDR1 and CDR2: MNHEY and SVGAGI. V lost 3 bases to trimming and J lost 5 bases, with 14 bases between them. The CDR3 has 14 amino acids. CDR3 in DNA: TGTGCCAGCAGTTATAGGGACATTGGTGACGAGCAGTACTTC. It codes for CASSYRDIGDEQYF.

The chain combines TRBV28 with TRBJ2-1; D remains ambiguous. CDR1 and CDR2 (germline): MDHEN, SYDVKM. CDR3 length: 14 residues. Deletions cut 6 bases from V and 9 bases from J, with 18 bases between. The CDR3 sequence is CASSPGSVIGEQFF. CDR3 DNA: TGTGCCAGCAGCCCGGGCTCCGTAATCGGTGAGCAGTTCTTC. The full variable domain, its missing parts supplied by reference TRBV28 and TRBJ2-1, is DVKVTQSSRYLVKRTGEKVFLECVQDMDHENMFWYRQDPGLGLRLIYFSYDVKMKEKGDIPEGYSVSREKKERFSLILESASTNQTSMYLCASSPGSVIGEQFFGPGTRLTVL.

The chain uses TRBV7-2 and TRBJ1-5; D gene unclear. Germline values: CDR1 SGHTA, CDR2 FQGNSA. The CDR3 has 13 amino acids. Trimming pared 1 base from V and 4 bases from J, leaving 5 bases between. The DNA of the CDR3 is TGTGCCAGCAGCTTAGGGGTTAATCAGCCCCAGCATTTT. Amino acid sequence: CASSLGVNQPQHF.

The chain is built from TRBV10-3 and TRBJ1-2; the D is unclear. CDR3 length: 16 residues. Trimming took 0 bases from V and 2 from J, leaving 13 bases between them. Germline V lookup: CDR1 ENHRY, CDR2 SYGVKD. CDR3 coding DNA: TGTGCCATCAGTGAGTCGGACGCCCGGCTGAACTATGGCTACACCTTC. Amino acid sequence: CAISESDARLNYGYTF.

V usage is TRBV5-1 and J usage is TRBJ2-7; 8 positions agree with TRBD1. Germline assignment: CDR1 SGHRS and CDR2 YFSETQ. The J segment lost 3 bases and the V segment lost 5 bases, leaving 4 bases of the junction unmatched. The CDR3 contains 13 residues. The CDR3, as DNA: TGCGCCAGCAGGGACAGGGAAGACTACGAGCAGTACTTC. Its protein product is CASRDREDYEQYF.

The chain employs TRBV7-9 and TRBJ2-3, with a tentative D call TRBD1 (6 bases). V lost 1 base, J lost 6 bases, and 17 bases lay in between. The CDR3 has 16 amino acids. Germline assignment: CDR1 SEHNR and CDR2 FQNEAQ (reference sequence). CDR3 in DNA: TGTGCCAGCAGCTTAGTGGACTGGACAGTGGCCGATACGCAGTATTTT. Its translation: CASSLVDWTVADTQYF.

The chain joins TRBV29-1 to TRBJ1-5, with no clear D. Germline assignment: CDR1 SQVTM and CDR2 ANQGSEA. Trimming removed 4 bases from V and 5 bases from J, with 9 bases in between. CDR3 size: 12 residues. Here the CDR3 DNA reads TGCAGCGTTGGGGATCGACATCAGCCCCAGCATTTT. Protein: CSVGDRHQPQHF.

This sequence joins TRBV5-4 and TRBJ2-7; 7 positions agree with TRBD1. After removal of 4 bases from V and 2 bases from J, the junction contained 6 bases not matched to a gene. CDR1 SGHNT and CDR2 YYREEE come from the germline V gene (reference sequence). The CDR3 sequence is 14 residues long. The CDR3 sequence: CASSEGQEAYEQYF. The DNA for the CDR3 is TGTGCCAGCAGCGAAGGACAGGAGGCCTACGAGCAGTACTTC. Looking up the rest from reference TRBV5-4 and TRBJ2-7 gives the full variable domain: ETGVTQSPTHLIKTRGQQVTLRCSSQSGHNTVSWYQQALGQGPQFIFQYYREEENGRGNFPPRFSGLQFPNYSSELNVNALELDDSALYLCASSEGQEAYEQYFGPGTRLTVT.

This clone was seen once. The chain carries TRBV6-6 and TRBJ1-3; D is ambiguous. Germline values: CDR1 MNHNY, CDR2 SVGAGI (reference sequence). This CDR3 region has 16 residues. Deletions cut 4 bases from V and 0 bases from J, with 13 bases between. CDR3 in DNA: TGTGCCAGCAGTTTAGGGCCGCCAGACTCTGGAAACACCATATATTTT. Translated, it gives CASSLGPPDSGNTIYF.